The 13 T cell receptor beta chains presented below share a single source sample, sequenced in a study of blood T cell repertoires in COVID-19. The table came from immunoSEQ multiplex PCR; TCRdb's copy has only in-frame clones and leaves some out. Here the sample spans 200,000 or so clones, approximately 84% being singletons. Source material: PBMCs or T cells enriched from blood (not recorded which). These receptors originate from a man in his forties or fifties who had recovered from COVID-19.

The chain joins TRBV4-1 to TRBJ1-2; a possible D gene is TRBD1 (6 bases). CDR1 is MGHRA and CDR2 is YSYEKL in the germline V gene. This CDR3 region has 14 residues. Trimming removed 0 bases at V and 4 bases at J, with 9 bases between. The CDR3 DNA reads as TGCGCCAGCAGCCAAGATACAGGGTCCTATGGCTACACCTTC. Translated: CASSQDTGSYGYTF.

V and J are TRBV5-1 and TRBJ1-3, with a tentative D call TRBD1 (6 bases). The CDR3 contains 18 residues. CDR1 SGHRS and CDR2 YFSETQ come from the germline V gene. The V and J ends lost 0 bases and 0 bases respectively, with 16 bases between them. The CDR3 sequence is CASSLDGADRSSGNTIYF. The DNA of the CDR3 is TGCGCCAGCAGCTTGGACGGGGCAGACAGGAGCTCTGGAAACACCATATATTTT.

Only a few counts were recorded for this clone. This sequence joins TRBV19 and TRBJ1-2, with TRBD1 matching 7 bases. Per the germline V gene, CDR1 is LNHDA and CDR2 is SQIVND (reference sequence). With 5 bases clipped from V and 4 bases from J, the junction kept 13 bases outside the gene matches. The CDR3 loop spans 16 amino acids. CDR3 in DNA: TGTGCCAGTAGTGCCTACCGGGACAGCCGCGGCTATGGCTACACCTTC. Translation: CASSAYRDSRGYGYTF.

The chain joins TRBV19 to TRBJ2-5; 10 bases are a match to TRBD2. V lost 6 bases and J lost 5; bases outside the gene matches: 15. Germline V gene lookup returns CDR1 LNHDA and CDR2 SQIVND (reference sequence). This CDR3 has 17 residues. CDR3 nucleotides: TGTGCCAGTAGGCCCACTAGCGGGGTAACCTACGGGGAGACCCAGTACTTC. Translation gives CASRPTSGVTYGETQYF.

On this clone: It is unclear where the CDR3 begins or ends on the DNA, so no DNA is shown, and the CDR3 is as TCRdb lists it. The V call is TRBV6-5, the J call TRBJ2-7; TRBD2 is the table's D call and was not checked against the DNA. Germline V gives CDR1 MNHEY, CDR2 SVGAGI. The CDR3 is made up of 14 amino acids, end residues included. The CDR3 loop is CASILGGGLYEQYF.

The DNA for the CDR3 is TGTGCCAGCAGTTTGAGGGCGACCCAGTACTTC. This encodes CASSLRATQYF. J is TRBJ2-5 and V is TRBV28, with a possible D match to TRBD2 (5 bases). V lost 3 bases, J lost 7 bases, and 6 bases lay in between. The CDR3 has 11 residues. The V gene's germline CDR1 is MDHEN and CDR2 SYDVKM.

The chain couples TRBV19 to TRBJ1-5; TRBD1 aligns across 10 bases. In germline, CDR1 is LNHDA, CDR2 SQIVND (reference sequence). There are 17 residues in the CDR3. V trimming: 4 bases; J trimming: 0 bases; junction bases outside the gene matches: 6. The CDR3 loop is CASSTWTGGYSNQPQHF. DNA for the CDR3: TGTGCCAGTAGTACCTGGACAGGGGGATATAGCAATCAGCCCCAGCATTTT.

The J gene is TRBJ2-3, the V gene TRBV6-5, with a possible D match to TRBD1 (5 bases). CDR1 and CDR2 from the germline V gene are MNHEY and SVGAGI. Trimming shortened V by 6 bases and J by 2 bases, and 9 bases separated the two germline ends. CDR3 size: 13 residues. CDR3 amino acids: CASRRQITDTQYF. CDR3 coding DNA: TGTGCCAGCAGGAGACAGATCACAGATACGCAGTATTTT.

The chain uses TRBV24-1 and TRBJ2-3; D gene unclear. The V and J ends lost 0 bases and 2 bases respectively, with 2 bases between them. The germline CDR1 and CDR2 sequences are KGHDR and SFDVKD. The CDR3 sequence is 13 residues long. The CDR3: CATSDLLTDTQYF. The CDR3 coding sequence is TGTGCCACCAGTGATTTGCTCACAGATACGCAGTATTTT.

The CDR3: CASSLRPPTGLDTNYGYTF. The CDR3 DNA reads TGCGCCAGCAGCCTTCGCCCTCCGACAGGGCTCGATACTAACTATGGCTACACCTTC. This chain connects TRBV5-1 to TRBJ1-2; 7 positions agree with TRBD1. CDR1 and CDR2 from the germline V gene are SGHRS and YFSETQ. The V and J ends lost 4 bases and 0 bases, in that order; junction bases with no gene match: 18. The CDR3 loop spans 19 amino acids.

The gene calls are TRBV7-2 and TRBJ1-2; D gene unclear. The V end was cut by 1 base, the J end by 0 bases, with 6 bases between. Germline values: CDR1 SGHTA, CDR2 FQGNSA. CDR3 length: 14 amino acids. Here the CDR3 reads CASSLGSPNYGYTF. The CDR3 coding sequence is TGTGCCAGCAGCTTAGGCAGTCCTAACTATGGCTACACCTTC.

This chain uses TRBV29-1 with TRBJ2-1, with D possibly being TRBD1 (6 bases). The germline CDR1 and CDR2 sequences are SQVTM and ANQGSEA. V was shortened by 7 bases and J by 10 bases, with 14 bases between the two germline ends. This CDR3 has 11 residues. The CDR3 DNA reads as TGCAGCGGCCGGACAGACGTCGAGCAGTTCTTC. This sequence encodes CSGRTDVEQFF.

The CDR3 protein is CASSLNRGPSDTQYF. The CDR3 DNA reads TGTGCCAGCAGCTTAAACAGGGGGCCTTCAGATACGCAGTATTTT. The rearrangement uses TRBV7-8 and TRBJ2-3; 9 nucleotides match TRBD1. This CDR3 is 15 amino acids long. Germline-derived CDR1 and CDR2 are SGHVS and FQNEAQ. The J segment lost 4 bases and the V segment lost 2 bases, leaving 4 bases of the junction unmatched.